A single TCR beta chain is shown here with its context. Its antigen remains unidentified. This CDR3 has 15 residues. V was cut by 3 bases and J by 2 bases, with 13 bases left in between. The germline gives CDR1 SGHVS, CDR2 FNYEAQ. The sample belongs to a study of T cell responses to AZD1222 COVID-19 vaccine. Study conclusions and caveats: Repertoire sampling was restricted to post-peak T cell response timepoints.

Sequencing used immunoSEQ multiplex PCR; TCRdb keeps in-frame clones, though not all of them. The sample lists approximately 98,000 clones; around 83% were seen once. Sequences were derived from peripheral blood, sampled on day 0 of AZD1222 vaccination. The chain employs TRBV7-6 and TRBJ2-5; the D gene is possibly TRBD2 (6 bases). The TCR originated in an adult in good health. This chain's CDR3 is CASSFGGVSQETQYF. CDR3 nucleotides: TGTGCCAGCAGCTTTGGCGGGGTCTCTCAAGAGACCCAGTACTTC.